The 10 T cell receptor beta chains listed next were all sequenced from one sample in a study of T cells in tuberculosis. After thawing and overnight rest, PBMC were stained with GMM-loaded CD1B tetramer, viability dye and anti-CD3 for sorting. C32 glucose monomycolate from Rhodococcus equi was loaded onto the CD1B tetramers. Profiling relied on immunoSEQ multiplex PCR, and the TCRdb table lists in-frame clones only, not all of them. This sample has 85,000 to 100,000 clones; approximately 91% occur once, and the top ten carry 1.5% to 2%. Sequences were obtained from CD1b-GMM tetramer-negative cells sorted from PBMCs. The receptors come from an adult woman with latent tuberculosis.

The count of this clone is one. CDR3 sequence (DNA): TGCGCCAGCAGCTACACCAATACAGATACGCAGTATTTT. This gives the protein CASSYTNTDTQYF. The rearrangement uses TRBV5-1 and TRBJ2-3; D uncertain. The germline V gene encodes CDR1 SGHRS and CDR2 YFSETQ. With 3 bases removed from V and 3 bases from J, the gap between germline ends came to 8 bases. This CDR3 spans 13 amino acids.

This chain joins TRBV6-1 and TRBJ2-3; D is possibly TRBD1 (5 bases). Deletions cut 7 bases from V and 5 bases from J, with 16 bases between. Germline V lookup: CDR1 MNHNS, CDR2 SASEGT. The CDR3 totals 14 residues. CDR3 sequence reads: CASKARARRDTQYF. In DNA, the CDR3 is TGTGCCAGCAAGGCCAGGGCCCGACGAGATACGCAGTATTTT.

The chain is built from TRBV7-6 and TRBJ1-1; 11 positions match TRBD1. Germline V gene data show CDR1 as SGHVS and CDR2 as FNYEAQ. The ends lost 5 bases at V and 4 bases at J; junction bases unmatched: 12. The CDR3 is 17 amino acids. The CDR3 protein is CASSLRSGQGGGTEAFF. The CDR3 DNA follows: TGTGCCAGCAGCCTACGTTCGGGACAGGGGGGGGGCACTGAAGCTTTCTTT.

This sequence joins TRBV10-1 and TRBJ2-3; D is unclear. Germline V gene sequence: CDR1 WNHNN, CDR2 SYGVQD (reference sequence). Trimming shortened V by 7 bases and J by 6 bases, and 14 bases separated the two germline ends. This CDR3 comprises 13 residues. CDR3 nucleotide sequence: TGCGCCAGCACTGGCGGAGTCCTGGATACGCAGTATTTT. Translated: CASTGGVLDTQYF.

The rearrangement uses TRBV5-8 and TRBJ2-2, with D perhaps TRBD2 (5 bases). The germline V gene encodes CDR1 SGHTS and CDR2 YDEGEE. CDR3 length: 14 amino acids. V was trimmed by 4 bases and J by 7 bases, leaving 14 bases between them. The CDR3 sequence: CASSRRGRGGELFF. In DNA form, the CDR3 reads TGTGCCAGCAGCAGACGAGGGCGTGGCGGGGAGCTGTTTTTT. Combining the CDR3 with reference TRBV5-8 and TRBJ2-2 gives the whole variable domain EAGVTQSPTHLIKTRGQQATLRCSPISGHTSVYWYQQALGLGLQFLLWYDEGEERNRGNFPPRFSGRQFPNYSSELNVNALELEDSALYLCASSRRGRGGELFFGEGSRLTVL.

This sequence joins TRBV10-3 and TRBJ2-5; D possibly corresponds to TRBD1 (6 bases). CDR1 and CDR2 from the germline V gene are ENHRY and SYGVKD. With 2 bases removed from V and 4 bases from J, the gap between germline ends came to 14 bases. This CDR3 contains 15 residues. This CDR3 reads CAISEQGQGGETQYF. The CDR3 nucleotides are TGTGCCATCAGTGAGCAGGGGCAGGGTGGAGAGACCCAGTACTTC.

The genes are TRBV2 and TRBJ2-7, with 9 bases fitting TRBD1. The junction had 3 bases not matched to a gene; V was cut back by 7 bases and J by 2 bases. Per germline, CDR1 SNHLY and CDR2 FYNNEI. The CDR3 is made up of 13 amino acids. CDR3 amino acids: CASIGTGPYEQYV. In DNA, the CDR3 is TGTGCCAGCATCGGGACAGGGCCCTACGAGCAGTACGTC.

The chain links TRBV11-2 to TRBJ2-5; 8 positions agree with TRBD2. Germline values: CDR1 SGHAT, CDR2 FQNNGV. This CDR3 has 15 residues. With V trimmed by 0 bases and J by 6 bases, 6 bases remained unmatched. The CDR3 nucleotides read TGTGCCAGCAGCTTAGATATGCCTAGCGGGCAGACCCAGTACTTC. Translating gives CASSLDMPSGQTQYF.

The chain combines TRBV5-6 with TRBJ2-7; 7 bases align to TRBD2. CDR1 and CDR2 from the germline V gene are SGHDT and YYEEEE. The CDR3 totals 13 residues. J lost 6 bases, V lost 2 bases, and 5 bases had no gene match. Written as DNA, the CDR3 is TGTGCCAGCAGCTTACCAGGGAGGGGCGAGCAGTACGTC. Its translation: CASSLPGRGEQYV.

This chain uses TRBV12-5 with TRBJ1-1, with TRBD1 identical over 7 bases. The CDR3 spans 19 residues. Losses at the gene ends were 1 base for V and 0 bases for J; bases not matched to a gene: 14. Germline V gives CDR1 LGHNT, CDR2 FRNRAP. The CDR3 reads CASGLAFYRGNHLNTEAFF. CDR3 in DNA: TGTGCTAGTGGTTTGGCATTTTACAGGGGAAATCATTTGAACACTGAAGCTTTCTTT.